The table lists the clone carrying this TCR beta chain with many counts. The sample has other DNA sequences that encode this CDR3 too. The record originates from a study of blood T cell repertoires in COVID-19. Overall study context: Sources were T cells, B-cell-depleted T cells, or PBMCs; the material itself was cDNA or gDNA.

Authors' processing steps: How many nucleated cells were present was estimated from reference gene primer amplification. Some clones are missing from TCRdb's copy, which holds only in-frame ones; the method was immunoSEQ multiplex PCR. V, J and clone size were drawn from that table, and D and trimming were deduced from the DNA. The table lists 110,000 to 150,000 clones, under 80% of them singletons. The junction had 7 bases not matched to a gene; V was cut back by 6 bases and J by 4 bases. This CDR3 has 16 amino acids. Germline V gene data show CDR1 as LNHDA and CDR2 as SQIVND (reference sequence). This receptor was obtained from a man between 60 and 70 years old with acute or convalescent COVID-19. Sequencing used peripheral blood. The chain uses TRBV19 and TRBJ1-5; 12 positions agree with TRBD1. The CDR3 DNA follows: TGTGCCAGTAGCAAACAGGGACAGGGGGCAAATCAGCCCCAGCATTTT. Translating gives CASSKQGQGANQPQHF.